This TCR beta chain was identified in a study of response to subunit inactivated influenza vaccine. TCRdb processed the RT-PCR reads anew with MiXCR; each CDR3 protein has one entry. The table lists about half a million distinct CDR3 sequences, approximately 11% of them singletons. The table lists this clonotype with many counts. Between the trimmed V and J ends, which lost 1 base and 3 bases, there was a span of 11 bases. CDR3 length: 14 amino acids. The germline V gene encodes CDR1 SGHDT and CDR2 YYEEEE. This TCR was recovered from a man aged 45-60 years who received an inactivated influenza vaccine. This specimen consisted of PBMCs from blood, obtained roughly 48 days after vaccination. The rearrangement uses TRBV5-6 and TRBJ2-7, with D possibly matching TRBD1 (5 bases). The CDR3 DNA follows: TGTGCCAGCAGCTTGTTACCCGACAGCTACGAGCAGTACTTC. Translating it yields CASSLLPDSYEQYF.